These 24 T cell receptor beta chains were all obtained from the same sample, sequenced in a study of blood T cell repertoires in COVID-19. Clones were sequenced by immunoSEQ multiplex PCR, and TCRdb holds only the in-frame ones, with some missing. The sample contains a few hundred thousand clones, roughly nine tenths of which appear only once. The specimen was PBMCs or T cells enriched from blood (not recorded which). Every receptor here comes from a woman aged 55-69 years who had recovered from COVID-19.

The chain recombines TRBV4-1 with TRBJ1-4; no firm D call. V shed 4 bases and J shed 7 bases, with 16 bases lying between them. This CDR3 is 15 amino acids long. Germline V gene data show CDR1 as MGHRA and CDR2 as YSYEKL. CDR3 protein: CASSLIGTAGEKLFF. The CDR3 DNA sequence: TGCGCCAGCAGCCTGATAGGAACGGCGGGTGAAAAACTGTTTTTT.

The V and J genes are TRBV19 and TRBJ1-3; 8 positions match TRBD1. From germline, CDR1 is LNHDA and CDR2 SQIVND (reference sequence). There are 14 residues in the CDR3. The junction had 5 bases not matched to a gene; V was cut back by 10 bases and J by 0 bases. The CDR3 DNA is TGTGCCACCCTGGACAGGGCCTCTGGAAACACCATATATTTT. It yields the protein CATLDRASGNTIYF.

The chain is built from TRBV5-1 and TRBJ1-1; tentatively, D is TRBD1 (6 bases). Trimming stripped 4 bases from V and 1 base from J, with 8 bases between. The CDR3 is 13 amino acids. Germline V lookup: CDR1 SGHRS, CDR2 YFSETQ. DNA for the CDR3: TGCGCCAGCAGCCGGACAGAGAACACTGAAGCTTTCTTT. The encoded protein is CASSRTENTEAFF.

This clone showed up just once. The chain combines TRBV7-9 with TRBJ2-2, with 9 bases matching TRBD1. The germline V gene encodes CDR1 SEHNR and CDR2 FQNEAQ (reference sequence). The CDR3 sequence is 14 residues long. The junction had 5 bases not matched to a gene; V was cut back by 5 bases and J by 7 bases. This CDR3 is CASSLQGAGGELFF. The CDR3 nucleotides are TGTGCCAGCAGCCTACAGGGGGCCGGCGGGGAGCTGTTTTTT.

V gene TRBV7-9 combines with J gene TRBJ1-5; 11 bases match TRBD1. CDR3 length: 16 residues. Germline lookup yields CDR1 SEHNR and CDR2 FQNEAQ (reference sequence). With 5 bases clipped from V and 6 bases from J, the junction kept 9 bases outside the gene matches. The CDR3 DNA reads TGTGCCAGCAGCCGGACTGGACAGGGGGCAGCTCAGCCCCAGCATTTT. Its translation is CASSRTGQGAAQPQHF.

This CDR3 is CASSSNIYRPQHF. CDR3 coding DNA: TGTGCCAGCAGCTCCAATATCTATCGGCCCCAGCATTTT. The chain recombines TRBV7-2 with TRBJ1-5, with D hard to call. CDR1 and CDR2 (germline): SGHTA, FQGNSA. V dropped 4 bases and J dropped 9 bases, with 13 bases sitting between them. The CDR3 is 13 amino acids.

This chain joins TRBV19 and TRBJ1-1, with 11 nucleotides matching TRBD1. Trimming at V came to 5 bases and at J to 1 base, leaving 6 bases not matched to a gene. The V gene's germline CDR1 is LNHDA and CDR2 SQIVND (reference sequence). The CDR3 is 16 residues long. The CDR3, as DNA: TGTGCCAGTAGTCTCGGGACAGGGGGGGCGAACACTGAAGCTTTCTTT. The encoded protein is CASSLGTGGANTEAFF.

This sequence joins TRBV28 and TRBJ1-5; D is uncertain. This CDR3 has 15 amino acids. V dropped 5 bases and J dropped 9 bases, with 20 bases sitting between them. Per the germline V gene, CDR1 is MDHEN and CDR2 is SYDVKM. The CDR3 coding sequence is TGTGCCAGCAGTCCCCCCGCGGGCCAGATGCGGCCCCAGCATTTT. Protein product: CASSPPAGQMRPQHF.

The chain carries TRBV7-9 and TRBJ2-2; D ambiguous. V was cut by 4 bases and J by 6 bases, with 9 bases left in between. The germline CDR1 and CDR2 sequences are SEHNR and FQNEAQ (reference sequence). This CDR3 spans 13 amino acids. CDR3 sequence reads: CASSSAYSGELFF. DNA for the CDR3: TGTGCCAGCAGCTCCGCCTATTCCGGGGAGCTGTTTTTT.

The chain is built from TRBV3-1 (or the pseudogene TRBV3-2) and TRBJ2-1, with D perhaps matching TRBD2 (5 bases). The V gene lost 4 bases and the J gene lost 2 bases, with 15 bases spanning the gap. Germline CDR1 reads LGHDT; CDR2 reads YNNKEL (reference sequence). The CDR3 is 16 residues long. CDR3 bases: TGTGCCAGCAGCCCTTATCTCGGGGATCCCTACAATGAGCAGTTCTTC. It encodes CASSPYLGDPYNEQFF.

The genes are TRBV4-1 and TRBJ1-6; D possibly corresponds to TRBD1 (6 bases). This CDR3 has 13 amino acids. V dropped 0 bases and J dropped 12 bases, with 9 bases sitting between them. CDR1 is MGHRA and CDR2 is YSYEKL in the germline V gene. CDR3 DNA sequence: TGCGCCAGCAGCCAAGAGGGAGGGGGACCCCTCCACTTT. Protein sequence: CASSQEGGGPLHF.

The chain links TRBV5-1 to TRBJ2-7; 8 bases line up with TRBD1. Germline CDR1 and CDR2: SGHRS and YFSETQ. The junction had 5 bases not matched to a gene; V was cut back by 9 bases and J by 0 bases. The CDR3 covers 13 residues. The CDR3 region is CATGDRSSYEQYV. The CDR3, as DNA: TGCGCCACAGGGGACAGGAGCTCCTACGAGCAGTACGTC.

V and J are TRBV6-2 or TRBV6-3 and TRBJ2-5; D gene uncertain. Germline V gives CDR1 MNHEY, CDR2 SVGEGT. V was trimmed by 0 bases and J by 5 bases, leaving 16 bases between them. CDR3 length: 16 amino acids. As DNA, the CDR3 is TGTGCCAGCAGTTACTCGATGAGACGGCCCGGGGAGACCCAGTACTTC. This translates into CASSYSMRRPGETQYF.

This sequence joins TRBV9 and TRBJ1-4, with TRBD1 identical over 8 bases. The germline V gene has CDR1 SGDLS and CDR2 YYNGEE. The CDR3 is 15 residues long. After removal of 2 bases from V and 4 bases from J, the junction contained 4 bases not matched to a gene. CDR3 DNA: TGTGCCAGCAGCGTTAAAACAGGGGGTAATGAAAAACTGTTTTTT. It encodes CASSVKTGGNEKLFF.

The chain joins TRBV7-6 to TRBJ2-2; 12 bases match TRBD2. CDR3 length: 17 residues. Germline trimming cut 3 bases from V and 2 bases from J; bases unmatched to any gene: 4. Per the germline V gene, CDR1 is SGHVS and CDR2 is FNYEAQ. The CDR3: CASSLPSGGGNTGELFF. The CDR3 bases are TGTGCCAGCAGCTTGCCTAGCGGGGGGGGAAACACCGGGGAGCTGTTTTTT.

The genes are TRBV7-6 and TRBJ1-2; TRBD1 might be the D (6 bases). There are 14 residues in the CDR3. Germline assignment: CDR1 SGHVS and CDR2 FNYEAQ. The V end lost 5 bases, the J end lost 4 bases, and 14 bases lay between the germline ends. Here the CDR3 DNA reads TGTGCCAGCAGCCGACAGGAGTCCCTCTATGGCTACACCTTC. This codes for CASSRQESLYGYTF.

Only a few counts were recorded for this clone. The chain links TRBV20-1 to TRBJ2-1, with a tentative D call TRBD1 (6 bases). This CDR3 has 10 amino acids. Trimming removed 7 bases at V and 7 bases at J, with 8 bases between. Per the germline V gene, CDR1 is DFQATT and CDR2 is SNEGSKA (reference sequence). CDR3 region: CSVTGNEQFF. CDR3 nucleotides: TGCAGTGTCACAGGGAATGAGCAGTTCTTC.

This chain uses TRBV6-1 with TRBJ1-3, with D unresolved. Germline loops: CDR1 MNHNS, CDR2 SASEGT. The CDR3 consists of 18 residues. V lost 0 bases, J lost 1 base, and 16 bases lay in between. The CDR3 sequence is CASSEALRVGRSGNTIYF. The CDR3 DNA reads TGTGCCAGCAGTGAAGCGCTTCGGGTCGGCCGGTCTGGAAACACCATATATTTT.

The rearrangement joins TRBV5-4 to TRBJ2-7; possible D gene TRBD1, 5 bases. CDR3 length equals 13 residues. V was shortened by 1 base and J by 6 bases, with 11 bases between the two germline ends. The germline CDR1 and CDR2 sequences are SGHNT and YYREEE (reference sequence). CDR3 DNA sequence: TGTGCCAGCAGCTTGAATACAGGTAGCGAGCAGTACTTC. It is translated as CASSLNTGSEQYF.

J is TRBJ1-1 and V is TRBV19, with no clear D. From germline, CDR1 is LNHDA and CDR2 SQIVND (reference sequence). V lost 7 bases, J lost 3 bases, and 18 bases lay in between. The CDR3 covers 15 residues. CDR3 nucleotides: TGTGCCAGTAAGGGAGCCCAAGGCTACGACACTGAAGCTTTCTTT. It is translated as CASKGAQGYDTEAFF.

This chain connects TRBV5-5 to TRBJ2-3, with D unresolved. Trimming removed 2 bases at V and 6 bases at J, with 16 bases between. Germline assignment: CDR1 SGHKS and CDR2 YYEKEE (reference sequence). The CDR3 extends over 15 amino acids. For the CDR3, the DNA is TGTGCCAGCAGCTTATACAACAGCCCGTGGGATACGCAGTATTTT. Its translation is CASSLYNSPWDTQYF.

The V call is TRBV6-5, the J call TRBJ2-3; TRBD1 aligns across 11 bases. The CDR3 extends over 16 amino acids. Germline assignment: CDR1 MNHEY and CDR2 SVGAGI. V shed 2 bases, J shed 5 bases, and the junction held 6 bases outside the gene matches. CDR3 in amino acids: CASSYGTGGALDTQYF. The CDR3 region has the DNA TGTGCCAGCAGTTACGGGACAGGGGGGGCCTTAGATACGCAGTATTTT.

The chain has TRBV13 and TRBJ2-3, with TRBD2 matching 15 bases. The CDR3 is 17 residues long. CDR1 PRHDT and CDR2 FYEKMQ come from the germline V gene (reference sequence). Trimming removed 4 bases from V and 1 base from J; junction bases left unmatched: 3. The CDR3 nucleotides read TGTGCCAGCAGCTCCCGGACTAGCGGGGGGGGCACAGATACGCAGTATTTT. This codes for CASSSRTSGGGTDTQYF.

The chain links TRBV5-1 to TRBJ2-3; 13 bases agree with TRBD2. This CDR3 is 19 amino acids long. CDR1 and CDR2 from the germline V gene are SGHRS and YFSETQ. Trimming removed 3 bases from V and 2 bases from J; junction bases left unmatched: 12. The CDR3 loop reads CASSSRRETSGGSTDTQYF. The CDR3 nucleotides are TGCGCCAGCAGCTCCAGACGCGAGACTAGCGGGGGGTCCACAGATACGCAGTATTTT.